Shown below are 18 T cell receptor beta chains from a single sample sequenced in a study of OX40 agonist ivuxolimab in advanced cancers. To prepare the library, the immunoSEQ multiplex PCR assay was applied. TCRdb retrieved this table from immuneACCESS and kept in-frame rearrangements only. Not all clones are present; in checked studies, unresolved V genes account for under half, and no reason is known for the remainder. Within this sample are approximately 50,000 clones, with roughly 80% of them counted one time only. The top ten clones comprise about 13% of the sample. Sequencing was performed on CD4+ or CD8+ T cells sorted from blood, taken in a trial of the OX40 agonist ivuxolimab. Receptors originate from an adult with an advanced solid tumor such as melanoma, head and neck, liver or kidney cancer.

The chain is built from TRBV7-2 and TRBJ1-2; 7 bases fit TRBD1. V trimming: 5 bases; J trimming: 5 bases; junction bases outside the gene matches: 11. The CDR3 is 15 amino acids. The germline V gene encodes CDR1 SGHTA and CDR2 FQGNSA. The CDR3 DNA is TGTGCCAGCAGCCTAGGACAGGAAACACGATATGGCTACACCTTC. Protein: CASSLGQETRYGYTF. Full variable domain (rest looked up from reference TRBV7-2 and TRBJ1-2): GAGVSQSPSNKVTEKGKDVELRCDPISGHTALYWYRQSLGQGLEFLIYFQGNSAPDKSGLPSDRFSAERTGGSVSTLTIQRTQQEDSAVYLCASSLGQETRYGYTFGSGTRLTVV.

The chain combines TRBV5-5 with TRBJ2-7; D is unclear. This CDR3 region has 14 residues. The V and J ends lost 3 bases and 4 bases respectively, with 14 bases between them. CDR1 is SGHKS, CDR2 YYEKEE, per germline (reference sequence). CDR3 residues: CASSSRPVAYEQYF. Written as DNA, the CDR3 is TGTGCCAGCAGCTCAAGGCCTGTCGCTTACGAGCAGTACTTC.

The chain employs TRBV18 and TRBJ2-7; 11 nucleotides line up with TRBD1. V dropped 6 bases and J dropped 5; count of bases not matched to a gene: 15. The CDR3 covers 17 residues. The germline gives CDR1 KGHSH, CDR2 LQKENI. As DNA, the CDR3 is TGTGCCAGCTCGTTCTCTGGGACCGGGACAGGGGGAGACGAGCAGTACTTC. Amino acids: CASSFSGTGTGGDEQYF.

The genes are TRBV28 and TRBJ1-5; D ambiguous. The CDR3 has 18 amino acids. The germline V gene encodes CDR1 MDHEN and CDR2 SYDVKM. V lost 5 bases and J 5 bases, leaving 25 bases between the germline ends. The CDR3 spells CASSPSPGLGSLDQPQHF. CDR3 nucleotide sequence: TGTGCCAGCAGTCCCTCCCCCGGGCTGGGGTCCCTTGATCAGCCCCAGCATTTT.

The rearrangement joins TRBV29-1 to TRBJ2-3; D ambiguous. CDR1 and CDR2 from the germline V gene are SQVTM and ANQGSEA. The CDR3 is 15 residues long. Trimming took 3 bases from V and 6 from J, leaving 19 bases between them. The CDR3 loop is CSVEDPLRGPDTQYF. CDR3 DNA sequence: TGCAGCGTTGAGGATCCCCTTCGCGGCCCCGATACGCAGTATTTT.

Points on this clone: The same CDR3 is also encoded by other DNA sequences in this sample. This chain uses TRBV6-1 with TRBJ2-1; the D is unclear. This CDR3 has 11 amino acids. V gave up 4 bases and J gave up 4 bases, with 2 bases separating them. CDR1 and CDR2 (germline): MNHNS, SASEGT. The CDR3 region is CASSVYNEQFF. The CDR3 DNA sequence: TGTGCCAGCAGTGTATACAATGAGCAGTTCTTC.

The chain is built from TRBV5-1 and TRBJ2-1, with 14 bases matching TRBD2. The CDR3 is 15 residues long. Trimming took 4 bases from V and 15 from J; bases not matched to a gene: 12. Germline assignment: CDR1 SGHRS and CDR2 YFSETQ. CDR3 DNA: TGCGCCAGCAGCCCCCGACGGACTAGCGGGAGGAGGGGGTTCTTC. Translation: CASSPRRTSGRRGFF.

The rearrangement links TRBV7-2 to TRBJ2-1; D call uncertain. The germline gives CDR1 SGHTA, CDR2 FQGNSA. The V end was cut by 1 base, the J end by 7 bases, with 11 bases between. The CDR3 consists of 14 residues. Here the CDR3 reads CASSLEVGRNEQFF. The CDR3 region has the DNA TGTGCCAGCAGCTTAGAGGTCGGTAGAAATGAGCAGTTCTTC. Drawing the rest from reference TRBV7-2 and TRBJ2-1, the complete variable domain is GAGVSQSPSNKVTEKGKDVELRCDPISGHTALYWYRQSLGQGLEFLIYFQGNSAPDKSGLPSDRFSAERTGGSVSTLTIQRTQQEDSAVYLCASSLEVGRNEQFFGPGTRLTVL.

This sequence joins TRBV11-3 and TRBJ2-2; D call uncertain. The V and J ends lost 5 bases and 2 bases respectively, with 18 bases between them. From germline, CDR1 is SGHNT and CDR2 YENEEA. The CDR3 is 17 residues long. The CDR3 region is CASSPGGYIRNTGELFF. The CDR3 DNA follows: TGTGCCAGCAGCCCCGGTGGCTATATTAGAAACACCGGGGAGCTGTTTTTT.

The chain uses TRBV2 and TRBJ2-5; D might be TRBD1 (6 bases). Trimming pared 1 base from V and 3 bases from J, leaving 12 bases between. Germline lookup yields CDR1 SNHLY and CDR2 FYNNEI. CDR3 length equals 15 residues. Here the CDR3 DNA reads TGTGCCAGCAGTGAAGGGGGGCCGGGGAAAGAGACCCAGTACTTC. It encodes CASSEGGPGKETQYF.

The V and J genes are TRBV11-2 and TRBJ2-5; no clear D. The CDR3 has 15 amino acids. Germline V CDR1 and CDR2: SGHAT, FQNNGV. Trimming removed 1 base at V and 2 bases at J, with 11 bases between. CDR3 in amino acids: CASSLGLVGQETQYF. CDR3 in DNA: TGTGCCAGCAGCTTAGGGTTAGTGGGGCAAGAGACCCAGTACTTC.

V and J are TRBV7-8 and TRBJ2-1, with 8 bases that match TRBD1. Losses at the gene ends were 2 bases for V and 4 bases for J; bases not matched to a gene: 4. This CDR3 contains 15 residues. The germline gives CDR1 SGHVS, CDR2 FQNEAQ. The CDR3 region is CASSLLTGAYNEQFF. The CDR3 nucleotides are TGTGCCAGCAGCTTACTGACAGGGGCTTACAATGAGCAGTTCTTC.

V and J are TRBV18 and TRBJ2-5; D might be TRBD1 (5 bases). The CDR3 loop spans 17 amino acids. Per germline, CDR1 KGHSH and CDR2 LQKENI. Trimming left V 0 bases short and J 5 bases short, with 19 bases between. The CDR3 DNA reads as TGTGCCAGCTCACCACCAGTAGGGGCCCCCTTCGGGGAGACCCAGTACTTC. It yields the protein CASSPPVGAPFGETQYF.

V usage is TRBV6-5 and J usage is TRBJ2-7; TRBD2 matches at 9 bases. CDR3 length equals 13 residues. Per germline, CDR1 MNHEY and CDR2 SVGAGI. The V gene end was trimmed by 7 bases and the J gene end by 6 bases; junction bases not matched to a gene: 7. DNA for the CDR3: TGTGCCAGCAATTGGCGGGAGGGCGGCGAGCAGTACTTC. Protein product: CASNWREGGEQYF.

This chain uses TRBV6-1 with TRBJ1-2; TRBD1 matches at 8 bases. Germline assignment: CDR1 MNHNS and CDR2 SASEGT. The V gene end was trimmed by 10 bases and the J gene end by 6 bases; junction bases not matched to a gene: 13. This CDR3 is built from 14 residues. The CDR3 loop reads CATHTGGIRNGYTF. In nucleotides, the CDR3 is TGTGCCACCCACACAGGGGGGATTCGTAATGGCTACACCTTC.

The CDR3 sequence is CASSPTAGGLRETQYF. The DNA for the CDR3 is TGTGCCAGCAGTCCGACCGCGGGAGGACTGAGAGAGACCCAGTACTTC. The chain employs TRBV28 and TRBJ2-5, with 8 positions matching TRBD2. The trim removed 5 bases at V and 4 bases at J, leaving 12 bases unmatched. CDR1 and CDR2 from the germline V gene are MDHEN and SYDVKM. This CDR3 is 16 amino acids long. The full variable domain, rest sourced from reference TRBV28 and TRBJ2-5, is DVKVTQSSRYLVKRTGEKVFLECVQDMDHENMFWYRQDPGLGLRLIYFSYDVKMKEKGDIPEGYSVSREKKERFSLILESASTNQTSMYLCASSPTAGGLRETQYFGPGTRLLVL.

CDR3 sequence reads: CASSLWQETQYF. CDR3 nucleotide sequence: TGCGCCAGCAGCTTGTGGCAAGAGACCCAGTACTTC. This chain connects TRBV5-1 to TRBJ2-5; D not resolved. The V end was cut by 1 base, the J end by 2 bases, with 3 bases between. The CDR3 length is 12 residues. CDR1 is SGHRS, CDR2 YFSETQ, per germline.

The chain combines TRBV6-1 with TRBJ1-6, with D tentatively TRBD1 (6 bases). Looked up from germline, CDR1 is MNHNS and CDR2 is SASEGT. This CDR3 is 15 amino acids long. Trimming took off 3 bases at V and 7 bases at J, with 13 bases between the two ends. CDR3 sequence: CASSDRAGENSPLHF. CDR3 nucleotide sequence: TGTGCCAGCAGTGATAGGGCAGGGGAGAATTCACCCCTCCACTTT.